These T cell receptor beta chains were read from a single sample in a study of cytomegalovirus exposure and HLA in healthy donors. This table comes from immunoSEQ multiplex PCR, and its TCRdb copy is limited to in-frame clones, with some not included. In all, the sample yields approximately 150,000 clones. The sequenced sample consisted of PBMCs. These receptors came from a woman between 18 and 29 years old in good health and CMV-seronegative. CDR3s include the opening cysteine and the closing phenylalanine or tryptophan. D genes are given only for firm matches.

d_call,v_call,j_call,cdr3_nt,cdr3_aa
NA,TRBV19,TRBJ2-1,TGTGCCAGTAGTATACGGGAATACAATGAGCAGTTCTTC,CASSIREYNEQFF
NA,TRBV6-4,TRBJ2-1,TGTGCCAGCAGTGACTCTTTGGCGGAACCCTCCTACAATGAGCAGTTCTTC,CASSDSLAEPSYNEQFF
NA,TRBV18,TRBJ2-1,TGTGCCAGCTCGCGGACTTCCCCTGAGCAGTTCTTC,CASSRTSPEQFF
NA,TRBV10-3,TRBJ1-5,TGTGCCACCTCTCGGGAGGGGAGCAATCAGCCCCAGCATTTT,CATSREGSNQPQHF
NA,TRBV6-1,TRBJ2-1,TGTGCCAGCAGTGATCGCGGGAATTCCTACAATGAGCAGTTCTTC,CASSDRGNSYNEQFF
NA,TRBV28,TRBJ1-2,TGTGCCAGCAGTTTCCGGGCCAGGGATGGCTACACCTTC,CASSFRARDGYTF
TRBD2,TRBV9,TRBJ2-3,TGTGCCAGCAGCGTTTCTCATAGCGGGAGTGCAGATACGCAGTATTTT,CASSVSHSGSADTQYF
NA,TRBV11-2,TRBJ1-1,TGTGCCAGCAGCGCCAGGGTGGACACTGAAGCTTTCTTT,CASSARVDTEAFF
NA,TRBV9,TRBJ2-5,TGTGCCAGCAGCGTGGGCATAGTTGGGGGCAGGGAGACCCAGTACTTC,CASSVGIVGGRETQYF
NA,TRBV2,TRBJ2-5,TGTGCCAGCAGGATTCTAGCGCCCGAAGCCCAAGAGACCCAGTACTTC,CASRILAPEAQETQYF
NA,TRBV11-3,TRBJ1-5,TGTGCCAGCAGCTTAGACGGTGATCAGCCCCAGCATTTT,CASSLDGDQPQHF
NA,TRBV9,TRBJ2-6,TGTGCCAGCAGCGCATACACCGCCGGGGCCAACGTCCTGACTTTC,CASSAYTAGANVLTF
TRBD2,TRBV7-9,TRBJ2-3,TGTGCCAGCAGCTTAACGGGGGGTAACATAAGAACAGATACGCAGTATTTT,CASSLTGGNIRTDTQYF
NA,TRBV19,TRBJ2-4,TGTGCCAGTAGTCAAATTCTCGGCCTGGGAGGCGGCATTCAGTACTTC,CASSQILGLGGGIQYF
NA,TRBV5-5,TRBJ1-2,TGTGCCAGCAGCTTACAGGGAAACTATGGCTACACCTTC,CASSLQGNYGYTF